The 24 T cell receptor beta chains listed next were all sequenced from one sample in a study of somatic mutations in cytotoxic T cells in rheumatoid arthritis. Sequenced by immunoSEQ multiplex PCR; TCRdb stores in-frame clones only, minus some. The sample lists about 10,000 clones, 80% occurring once. Sequencing was done on a sample of CD8+ T cells sorted from blood. The origin of the receptors is an adult with rheumatoid arthritis.

The chain links TRBV6-1 to TRBJ2-3, with 10 bases aligning to TRBD2. The CDR3 length is 15 residues. Germline loops: CDR1 MNHNS, CDR2 SASEGT. The ends lost 2 bases at V and 4 bases at J; junction bases unmatched: 3. CDR3 nucleotide sequence: TGTGCCAGCAGTGAACAGCGGGGGGGCTCAGATACGCAGTATTTT. It specifies CASSEQRGGSDTQYF.

The rearrangement links TRBV9 to TRBJ1-1; 7 nucleotides match TRBD1. The CDR3 is made up of 16 amino acids. V lost 0 bases, J lost 3 bases, and 8 bases stayed unmatched. Germline CDR1 SGDLS, CDR2 YYNGEE. The CDR3 DNA follows: TGTGCCAGCAGCGTAGGCCGAGGGGGCGCGGACACTGAAGCTTTCTTT. It specifies CASSVGRGGADTEAFF.

V and J are TRBV7-9 and TRBJ1-3, with D unresolved. In germline, CDR1 is SEHNR, CDR2 FQNEAQ (reference sequence). The CDR3 is 14 residues long. Trimming shortened V by 3 bases and J by 4 bases, and 10 bases separated the two germline ends. For the CDR3, the DNA is TGTGCCAGCAGCTTCCGAGGGCCAGGAAACACCATATATTTT. Translation gives CASSFRGPGNTIYF.

This chain connects TRBV19 to TRBJ2-2; D is undetermined. The CDR3 length is 11 residues. V was trimmed by 4 bases and J by 3 bases, leaving 0 bases between them. Germline CDR1 is LNHDA and CDR2 is SQIVND (reference sequence). CDR3 DNA: TGTGCCAGTAGTAACACCGGGGAGCTGTTTTTT. It codes for CASSNTGELFF.

This CDR3 reads CASSWPGQQDQPQHF. The CDR3 DNA reads TGTGCCAGCAGTTGGCCGGGACAGCAAGATCAGCCCCAGCATTTT. The rearrangement uses TRBV7-9 and TRBJ1-5, with 7 positions matching TRBD1. V was clipped by 6 bases and J by 5 bases; unmatched bases: 10. The CDR3 is 15 amino acids. Germline CDR1 SEHNR, CDR2 FQNEAQ (reference sequence). Full variable domain (outside the CDR3, taken from reference TRBV7-9 and TRBJ1-5): DTGVSQNPRHKITKRGQNVTFRCDPISEHNRLYWYRQTLGQGPEFLTYFQNEAQLEKSRLLSDRFSAERPKGSFSTLEIQRTEQGDSAMYLCASSWPGQQDQPQHFGDGTRLSIL.

J is TRBJ1-6 and V is TRBV27; D gene ambiguous. The CDR3 sequence is 15 residues long. The germline V gene encodes CDR1 MNHEY and CDR2 SMNVEV (reference sequence). V was cut by 2 bases and J by 10 bases, with 15 bases left in between. This CDR3 is CASSLHLGVGSPLHF. CDR3 DNA sequence: TGTGCCAGCAGTTTACATCTGGGTGTGGGATCACCCCTCCACTTT.

This clone was observed once. Only one base separates this from a far larger clonotype, so it likely reflects a read error. The CDR3 bases are TGTGCCAGCAGCTTTAAGGGGACAGGCTCCTGCGAGCAGTACTTC. Translating gives CASSFKGTGSCEQYF. This chain joins TRBV5-5 and TRBJ2-7, with TRBD1 identical over 8 bases. Per germline, CDR1 SGHKS and CDR2 YYEKEE (reference sequence). This CDR3 region has 15 residues.

The rearrangement links TRBV5-6 to TRBJ2-7; perhaps D is TRBD1 or TRBD2 (5 bases each). The germline V gene has CDR1 SGHDT and CDR2 YYEEEE. V was clipped by 0 bases and J by 1 base, with 14 bases between them. The CDR3 has 16 residues. CDR3 nucleotide sequence: TGTGCCAGCAGCTTGGTTCCCGGGGCCTCGTCCTACGAGCAGTACTTC. As protein: CASSLVPGASSYEQYF.

This rearrangement joins TRBV13 to TRBJ1-2; a weak D match, TRBD1 (5 bases). The V end was cut by 4 bases, the J end by 2 bases, with 11 bases between. The CDR3 is 14 residues long. The germline V gene encodes CDR1 PRHDT and CDR2 FYEKMQ (reference sequence). CDR3 coding DNA: TGTGCCAGCAGCTATACGACAGAGAACTATGGCTACACCTTC. Translated: CASSYTTENYGYTF.

This clone was found a few times. This chain links TRBV28 with TRBJ2-1; TRBD1 matches at 9 bases. The CDR3 covers 15 residues. V lost 10 bases to trimming and J lost 6 bases; unmatched junction nucleotides: 13. Germline CDR1 is MDHEN and CDR2 is SYDVKM. CDR3 sequence (DNA): TGTGCCACACGGAAGGGGACAGGGATTTCCAATGAGCAGTTCTTC. Encoded protein: CATRKGTGISNEQFF.

For the CDR3, the DNA is TGTGCCAGCAGCGTAGGGAGGACTAGCGTAGATACGCAGTATTTT. Translated: CASSVGRTSVDTQYF. The V and J genes are TRBV9 and TRBJ2-3, with 9 bases aligning to TRBD2. The CDR3 totals 15 residues. The junction had 4 bases not matched to a gene; V was cut back by 0 bases and J by 5 bases. CDR1 is SGDLS, CDR2 YYNGEE, per germline.

This chain connects TRBV9 to TRBJ2-2; either TRBD1 or TRBD2 may supply D (6 bases each). Trimming shortened V by 3 bases and J by 3 bases, and 21 bases separated the two germline ends. Per the germline V gene, CDR1 is SGDLS and CDR2 is YYNGEE. This CDR3 region has 18 residues. CDR3 residues: CASSATPLEGGYTGELFF. CDR3 nucleotides: TGTGCCAGCAGCGCTACTCCTCTAGAGGGGGGCTACACCGGGGAGCTGTTTTTT.

The CDR3 region is CASSHPGYEGPTGELFF. In DNA form, the CDR3 reads TGCGCCAGCAGCCACCCCGGTTATGAGGGGCCTACCGGGGAGCTGTTTTTT. The genes are TRBV4-1 and TRBJ2-2; tentatively, D is TRBD1 or TRBD2 (5 bases each). Looked up from germline, CDR1 is MGHRA and CDR2 is YSYEKL. The V gene lost 3 bases and the J gene lost 5 bases, with 19 bases spanning the gap. The length of the CDR3 is 17 residues.

This chain links TRBV28 with TRBJ2-1; possible D gene TRBD2, 7 bases. There are 15 residues in the CDR3. V dropped 5 bases and J dropped 8 bases, with 19 bases sitting between them. Germline CDR1 and CDR2: MDHEN and SYDVKM. As DNA, the CDR3 is TGTGCCAGCAGTACTATCTCGGGGGGCAGGTATGAGCAGTTCTTC. Its protein product is CASSTISGGRYEQFF.

This clone was observed a handful of times. The genes are TRBV11-2 and TRBJ1-2; D call uncertain. Germline CDR1 SGHAT, CDR2 FQNNGV. The CDR3 consists of 11 residues. The V end was cut by 5 bases, the J end by 7 bases, with 8 bases between. In DNA form, the CDR3 reads TGTGCCAGCAGCCTAAGAGGTGGCTACACCTTC. Translated, it gives CASSLRGGYTF.

The CDR3 DNA reads as TGTGCCACCACTAATTCCAACTATGGCTACACCTTC. Translating it yields CATTNSNYGYTF. This chain connects TRBV5-5 to TRBJ1-2; D ambiguous. This CDR3 is built from 12 residues. Germline-derived CDR1 and CDR2 are SGHKS and YYEKEE (reference sequence). The V end lost 9 bases, the J end lost 2 bases, and 11 bases lay between the germline ends.

V usage is TRBV4-1 and J usage is TRBJ1-2; TRBD1 is a possible D gene (5 bases). The length of the CDR3 is 14 residues. Germline V CDR1 and CDR2: MGHRA, YSYEKL. Trimming shortened V by 0 bases and J by 4 bases, and 9 bases separated the two germline ends. Here the CDR3 reads CASSQEWQGYGYTF. As DNA, the CDR3 is TGCGCCAGCAGCCAAGAATGGCAGGGCTATGGCTACACCTTC.

The V call is TRBV19, the J call TRBJ2-7; 10 bases agree with TRBD1. Looked up from germline, CDR1 is LNHDA and CDR2 is SQIVND (reference sequence). CDR3 length: 15 amino acids. After removal of 4 bases from V and 3 bases from J, the junction contained 6 bases not matched to a gene. The CDR3 sequence is CASSSLGQGGYEQYF. The CDR3, as DNA: TGTGCCAGTAGTAGCCTCGGACAGGGGGGCTACGAGCAGTACTTC.

The chain links TRBV27 to TRBJ2-1, with 8 bases that match TRBD2. V trimming: 7 bases; J trimming: 3 bases; junction bases outside the gene matches: 8. Germline V gene lookup returns CDR1 MNHEY and CDR2 SMNVEV (reference sequence). The CDR3 contains 15 residues. The CDR3 DNA reads as TGTGCCAGCAACCAAGCGGGGGACCTCTACAATGAGCAGTTCTTC. This sequence encodes CASNQAGDLYNEQFF.

The chain links TRBV2 to TRBJ2-1, with 9 bases that match TRBD2. The CDR3 is 13 amino acids. Trimming took 4 bases from V and 8 from J; bases not matched to a gene: 3. Germline assignment: CDR1 SNHLY and CDR2 FYNNEI. CDR3: CASSGRTSDEQFF. The CDR3, as DNA: TGTGCCAGCAGTGGCCGGACTAGCGATGAGCAGTTCTTC.

V usage is TRBV7-7 and J usage is TRBJ2-7; possibly TRBD2 for D (5 bases). The CDR3 sequence is 15 residues long. Per germline, CDR1 SSHAT and CDR2 FNYEAQ (reference sequence). The germline V and J ends were trimmed by 3 bases and 0 bases, with 12 bases remaining between them. The CDR3 protein is CASSLARGISYEQYF. CDR3 nucleotides: TGTGCCAGCAGCTTGGCCCGGGGAATCTCCTACGAGCAGTACTTC.

The chain joins TRBV5-4 to TRBJ1-1, with D maybe TRBD1 (5 bases). In germline, CDR1 is SGHNT, CDR2 YYREEE (reference sequence). This CDR3 has 13 amino acids. The ends were cut back, 2 bases at V and 8 bases at J, with 13 bases in the middle. The CDR3 sequence: CASSFGGAGEAFF. The CDR3 DNA sequence: TGTGCCAGCAGCTTCGGAGGGGCAGGGGAAGCTTTCTTT. Combining the CDR3 with reference TRBV5-4 and TRBJ1-1 gives the whole variable domain ETGVTQSPTHLIKTRGQQVTLRCSSQSGHNTVSWYQQALGQGPQFIFQYYREEENGRGNFPPRFSGLQFPNYSSELNVNALELDDSALYLCASSFGGAGEAFFGQGTRLTVV.

This sequence joins TRBV5-1 and TRBJ2-2; 10 bases match TRBD2. Germline assignment: CDR1 SGHRS and CDR2 YFSETQ. V shed 4 bases and J 3 bases; nucleotides not matched to a gene: 9. The CDR3 consists of 17 residues. In nucleotides, the CDR3 is TGCGCCAGCAGCCTCGGAAGGACTAGCGGAGACACCGGGGAGCTGTTTTTT. Residues: CASSLGRTSGDTGELFF.

V gene TRBV5-8 combines with J gene TRBJ1-1; 8 bases are a match to TRBD1. The CDR3 extends over 15 amino acids. CDR1 SGHTS and CDR2 YDEGEE come from the germline V gene. V gave up 4 bases and J gave up 8 bases; unmatched junction bases: 13. CDR3 in amino acids: CASSDFPRTGLEAFF. CDR3 nucleotides: TGTGCCAGCAGCGACTTCCCCAGGACAGGGCTGGAAGCTTTCTTT.